This passage covers 6 T cell receptor beta chains from one sample sequenced in a study of blood T cells in healthy people across ages. A sample-barcoded 5' primer and a J-beta primer mix were used in a second PCR of roughly 7 to 11 cycles. TCRdb re-derived calls from the 5' RACE reads in MiXCR, one entry per CDR3 protein. The profile shows approximately 810,000 distinct CDR3 sequences, 35% to 40% of them singletons. The sequenced material came from blood. These receptors all come from a man younger than 35 in good health.

The CDR3 DNA reads TGCAGCGTGACAGGGTTAGGCTCCTACGAGCAGTACTTC. Translated, it gives CSVTGLGSYEQYF. V gene TRBV29-1 combines with J gene TRBJ2-7; TRBD1 matches 7 bases. Germline V gene lookup returns CDR1 SQVTM and CDR2 ANQGSEA. Germline trimming cut 6 bases from V and 0 bases from J; bases unmatched to any gene: 5. This CDR3 is 13 amino acids long.

CDR3 bases: TGTGCCAGCAGCGTGGGGGTGACTAGCCAGTACCAAGAGACCCAGTACTTC. Its translation is CASSVGVTSQYQETQYF. The chain employs TRBV9 and TRBJ2-5; 7 bases are shared with TRBD2. The CDR3 is 17 amino acids. Unmatched junction bases numbered 10, after V lost 2 bases and J lost 0 bases. The germline gives CDR1 SGDLS, CDR2 YYNGEE.

J is TRBJ1-5 and V is TRBV20-1; D is possibly TRBD1 (6 bases). V was shortened by 5 bases and J by 3 bases, with 11 bases between the two germline ends. Germline CDR1 DFQATT, CDR2 SNEGSKA (reference sequence). The CDR3 is 13 amino acids. The CDR3 is CSAPGVSNQPQHF. As DNA, the CDR3 is TGCAGTGCTCCAGGGGTATCCAATCAGCCCCAGCATTTT.

To note about this clonotype: One junction end disagrees with the germline gene, perhaps due to a read error. The V and J genes are TRBV12-3 or TRBV12-4 and TRBJ1-2; D may be TRBD1 (6 bases). This CDR3 is built from 12 residues. CDR3 region: CASLQGDYGHTF. For the CDR3, the DNA is TGTGCCAGCCTACAGGGAGACTATGGCCACACCTTC.

This clonotype was seen more than once but under ten times. This chain joins TRBV7-9 and TRBJ1-4, with 7 bases that match TRBD1. The ends lost 1 base at V and 5 bases at J; junction bases unmatched: 4. CDR3 size: 15 residues. Germline CDR1 is SEHNR and CDR2 is FQNEAQ (reference sequence). The CDR3 DNA follows: TGTGCCAGCAGCTTAGGACAGGGAAAAAATGAAAAACTGTTTTTT. Its protein is CASSLGQGKNEKLFF.

A single count supports this clonotype. The chain employs TRBV12-3 or TRBV12-4 and TRBJ2-3; D unclear. The V end lost 6 bases, the J end lost 7 bases, and 17 bases lay between the germline ends. The CDR3 loop spans 14 amino acids. The CDR3: CASSPAIAQNTQYF. The CDR3 DNA follows: TGTGCCAGCAGCCCGGCCATCGCCCAGAATACGCAGTATTTT.